This T cell receptor (beta chain) emerged from a study of blood T cells in healthy people across ages. It was with a sample-barcoded 5' primer and a J-beta primer mix that a second PCR of roughly 7 to 12 cycles was run. From the 5' RACE reads, TCRdb called clonotypes with MiXCR, one entry per CDR3 protein. The sample includes roughly 1.9 million distinct CDR3 sequences, 39% of them seen just once. This clonotype occurred a few times. After removal of 3 bases from V and 3 bases from J, the junction contained 5 bases not matched to a gene. The V gene's germline CDR1 is SGHVS and CDR2 FNYEAQ. There are 16 residues in the CDR3.

This chain uses TRBV7-6 with TRBJ2-3; 11 positions match TRBD1. This TCR was recovered from a human donor in good health. The sequenced material came from blood. The CDR3 sequence: CASSFGTGGVTDTQYF. The CDR3 coding sequence is TGTGCCAGCAGCTTTGGGACAGGGGGTGTAACAGATACGCAGTATTTT. The full variable domain, its missing parts supplied by reference TRBV7-6 and TRBJ2-3, is GAGVSQSPRYKVTKRGQDVALRCDPISGHVSLYWYRQALGQGPEFLTYFNYEAQQDKSGLPNDRFSAERPEGSISTLTIQRTEQRDSAMYRCASSFGTGGVTDTQYFGPGTRLTVL.